In its sample, the clone carrying this T cell receptor (beta chain) was seen a few times. Its antigen is undetermined. During its preparation, the TCRbeta library received unique molecular identifiers. TCRdb re-called the PCR reads through MiXCR, storing one row per CDR3 protein. The sample contains about 460,000 distinct CDR3 sequences, about 10% of which appear only once. The source of the sample is a study of T-cell reconstitution after alpha-beta-depleted transplantation in children. Whole-study results and caveats: Several hundred rapidly expanded clones from non-depleted graft cells reportedly supplied alpha-beta T cells about two months post-transplant.

This specimen consisted of PBMCs, obtained before TCRalphabeta/CD19-depleted stem cell transplant. The TCR originated in a child aged 2 to 15 with inherited bone marrow failure, due to receive a stem cell transplant.

The CDR3 nucleotides read TGCAGTGCTAGGGGACTAGCGGGAGGGCCGCCCACCGGGGAGCTGTTTTTT. Encoded protein: CSARGLAGGPPTGELFF. This chain uses TRBV20-1 with TRBJ2-2; 16 bases agree with TRBD2. CDR1 and CDR2 from the germline V gene are DFQATT and SNEGSKA (reference sequence). Losses at the gene ends were 3 bases for V and 4 bases for J; bases not matched to a gene: 5. The CDR3 is 17 residues long.